This TCR beta chain is drawn from a study of tumor-infiltrating lymphocytes in primary liver carcinoma. Study as a whole: The patient group consisted of men and women aged 30 to 69 years. Staging placed the tumors at T1-T3 N0M0, and they measured roughly 4.2 to 10 cm across. Sample yields of productive TCRbeta reads, ranging from roughly 3.5 to 8 million, were similar across tissue types. Study findings and constraints: Less overlap was seen in tumor-adjacent and tumor-blood pairs than in tumor region pairs.

CDR3 length: 12 residues. Germline V gene data show CDR1 as SGHAT and CDR2 as FQNNGV. A constant-region primer served to make TCR beta cDNA from about 0.5 ug total RNA. Slightly modified ARM-PCR, run as three nested multiplex PCR rounds, produced the TCR beta libraries. Forward primers for TRBV1-TRBV30 and a C-beta reverse primer served the first two PCR rounds, at 10 cycles each. TCRdb itself ran the multiplex PCR reads through MiXCR, one entry per CDR3 protein. In the table there are approximately 330,000 distinct CDR3 sequences, less than 75% of which are singletons. RNA was extracted from whole blood without cell sorting, alongside germline DNA. As regards this clonotype: What it binds is unknown. One junction end disagrees with the germline gene, perhaps due to a read error.

The J gene is TRBJ2-2, the V gene TRBV11-2; no clear D. The clonotype was recovered from a man in his forties with primary liver carcinoma and hepatitis B virus infection. The sample consisted of peripheral blood. The CDR3 nucleotides are TGTGCCAGCAACTTACTTGCCGGGGAGCTGTTTTTT. It translates to CASNLLAGELFF.